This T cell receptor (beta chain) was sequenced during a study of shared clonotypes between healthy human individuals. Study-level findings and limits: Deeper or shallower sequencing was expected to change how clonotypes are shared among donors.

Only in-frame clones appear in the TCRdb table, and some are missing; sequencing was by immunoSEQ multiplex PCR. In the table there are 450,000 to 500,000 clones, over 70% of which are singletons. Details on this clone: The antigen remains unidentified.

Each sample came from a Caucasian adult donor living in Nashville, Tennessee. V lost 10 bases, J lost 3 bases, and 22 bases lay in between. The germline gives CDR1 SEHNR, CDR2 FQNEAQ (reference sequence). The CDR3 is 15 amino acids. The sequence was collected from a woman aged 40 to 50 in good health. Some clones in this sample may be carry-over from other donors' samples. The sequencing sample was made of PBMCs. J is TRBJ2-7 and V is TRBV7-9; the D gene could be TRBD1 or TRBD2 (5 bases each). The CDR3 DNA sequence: TGTGCCACCAAAGACCCCGAGGGGAACTTCTACGAGCAGTACTTC. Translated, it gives CATKDPEGNFYEQYF. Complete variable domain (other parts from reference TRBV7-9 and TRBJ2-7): DTGVSQNPRHKITKRGQNVTFRCDPISEHNRLYWYRQTLGQGPEFLTYFQNEAQLEKSRLLSDRFSAERPKGSFSTLEIQRTEQGDSAMYLCATKDPEGNFYEQYFGPGTRLTVT.